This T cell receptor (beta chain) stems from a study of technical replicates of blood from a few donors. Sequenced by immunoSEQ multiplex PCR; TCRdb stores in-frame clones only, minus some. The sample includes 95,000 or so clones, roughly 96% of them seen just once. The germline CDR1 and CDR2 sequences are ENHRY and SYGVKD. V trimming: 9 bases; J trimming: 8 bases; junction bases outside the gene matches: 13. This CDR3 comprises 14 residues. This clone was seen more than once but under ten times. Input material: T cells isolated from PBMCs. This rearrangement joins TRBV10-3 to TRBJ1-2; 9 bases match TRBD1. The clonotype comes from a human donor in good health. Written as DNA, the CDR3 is TGTGCCATAGCCTGGGACAGGGAGACTGAAGGCTACACCTTC. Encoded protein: CAIAWDRETEGYTF.